The 31 T cell receptor beta chains below all came from one sample that was sequenced in a study of blood T cell repertoires in COVID-19 (dated by TCRdb to the early 2020s). Libraries were built with the immunoSEQ multiplex PCR assay. In TCRdb, the immuneACCESS table is reduced to in-frame sequences with V and J assigned. These tables do not hold every clone; where another copy was compared, an unresolved V gene accounts for under half, and the others remain unexplained. Within this sample are about 89,000 clones, with roughly 79% of them counted one time only. About 10% of the sample comes from the top ten. The material sequenced was peripheral blood. Receptor source: an older man with acute or convalescent COVID-19.

This chain uses TRBV5-4 with TRBJ1-1; 7 bases are shared with TRBD1. CDR3 length: 14 amino acids. With 0 bases clipped from V and 5 bases from J, the junction kept 4 bases outside the gene matches. Germline CDR1 and CDR2: SGHNT and YYREEE (reference sequence). CDR3 in amino acids: CASSLEGGRTEAFF. DNA for the CDR3: TGTGCCAGCAGCTTGGAAGGGGGCAGAACTGAAGCTTTCTTT.

V usage is TRBV7-2 and J usage is TRBJ2-5; D unresolved. The CDR3 consists of 13 residues. CDR1 is SGHTA, CDR2 FQGNSA, per germline. The germline V and J ends were trimmed by 5 bases and 0 bases, with 7 bases remaining between them. DNA of the CDR3: TGTGCCAGCAGCAGAGGAAACCAAGAGACCCAGTACTTC. Its translation is CASSRGNQETQYF. The complete variable domain, with remaining parts taken from reference TRBV7-2 and TRBJ2-5, reads GAGVSQSPSNKVTEKGKDVELRCDPISGHTALYWYRQSLGQGLEFLIYFQGNSAPDKSGLPSDRFSAERTGGSVSTLTIQRTQQEDSAVYLCASSRGNQETQYFGPGTRLLVL.

This chain joins TRBV19 and TRBJ2-1; 7 bases map to TRBD1. The junction had 7 bases not matched to a gene; V was cut back by 5 bases and J by 3 bases. The CDR3 extends over 15 amino acids. From germline, CDR1 is LNHDA and CDR2 SQIVND (reference sequence). The CDR3 spells CASSWTGLFYNEQFF. DNA for the CDR3: TGTGCCAGTAGTTGGACAGGATTATTCTACAATGAGCAGTTCTTC.

This sequence joins TRBV7-9 and TRBJ1-3; D perhaps matches TRBD1 (6 bases). V was cut by 1 base and J by 1 base, with 8 bases left in between. The germline V gene encodes CDR1 SEHNR and CDR2 FQNEAQ (reference sequence). The CDR3 has 15 amino acids. The CDR3 DNA follows: TGTGCCAGCAGCTTAGGGGACAATTCTGGAAACACCATATATTTT. Its protein is CASSLGDNSGNTIYF.

In regard to this clone: The junction does not match germline at one end; this may be a read error. The chain couples TRBV24-1 to TRBJ1-5, with D perhaps TRBD1 (6 bases). CDR3 length equals 11 residues. CDR1 and CDR2 (germline): KGHDR, SFDVKD. CDR3 residues: CAPRGVRPQHF. The DNA of the CDR3 is TGTGCCCCCAGGGGCGTAAGGCCCCAGCATTTT.

The V and J genes are TRBV5-5 and TRBJ1-5; 8 positions agree with TRBD1. Per the germline V gene, CDR1 is SGHKS and CDR2 is YYEKEE (reference sequence). V was pared by 0 bases and J by 6 bases, with 8 bases of the junction left unmatched. The CDR3 covers 16 residues. The CDR3 sequence is CASSLGQGAPGQPQHF. Here the CDR3 DNA reads TGTGCCAGCAGCTTGGGGCAGGGGGCCCCAGGTCAGCCCCAGCATTTT. Together with reference TRBV5-5 and TRBJ1-5, the CDR3 gives the full variable domain: DAGVTQSPTHLIKTRGQQVTLRCSPISGHKSVSWYQQVLGQGPQFIFQYYEKEERGRGNFPDRFSARQFPNYSSELNVNALLLGDSALYLCASSLGQGAPGQPQHFGDGTRLSIL.

As for this clone: Other DNA sequences in the same sample also yield this CDR3. The J gene is TRBJ2-3, the V gene TRBV18, with TRBD1 matching 10 bases. J was trimmed by 2 bases and V by 0 bases; bases with no gene match: 8. The length of the CDR3 is 18 residues. Germline V gene sequence: CDR1 KGHSH, CDR2 LQKENI. The CDR3 protein is CASSPPLGQGIDTDTQYF. CDR3 bases: TGTGCCAGCTCACCACCCCTGGGACAGGGGATCGACACAGATACGCAGTATTTT.

This clone is a singleton in its sample. The CDR3 sequence is CASSKEVSVNSPLHF. CDR3 bases: TGTGCCAGCAGTAAGGAGGTTTCAGTGAATTCACCCCTCCACTTT. The chain uses TRBV2 and TRBJ1-6; D call uncertain. Trimming took 5 bases from V and 7 from J, leaving 15 bases between them. There are 15 residues in the CDR3. CDR1 and CDR2 from the germline V gene are SNHLY and FYNNEI.

The chain combines TRBV29-1 with TRBJ2-1; 9 bases line up with TRBD2. Unmatched junction bases numbered 8, after V lost 1 base and J lost 7 bases. The CDR3 runs to 15 residues. The germline gives CDR1 SQVTM, CDR2 ANQGSEA. The CDR3 loop is CSVEAVAGARNEQFF. The CDR3 DNA is TGCAGCGTTGAAGCGGTAGCGGGAGCCAGGAATGAGCAGTTCTTC.

The rearrangement joins TRBV27 to TRBJ2-1; TRBD1 matches at 10 bases. The germline V gene has CDR1 MNHEY and CDR2 SMNVEV (reference sequence). With V trimmed by 3 bases and J by 15 bases, 17 bases remained unmatched. The CDR3 runs to 16 residues. CDR3 DNA sequence: TGTGCCAGCAGTTTCCACACGGCTCCGGGACAGGGGTCAAGGTTCTTC. Amino acid sequence: CASSFHTAPGQGSRFF.

This rearrangement joins TRBV7-2 to TRBJ2-3; D is undetermined. Trimming pared 3 bases from V and 2 bases from J, leaving 6 bases between. The CDR3 has 13 residues. The V gene's germline CDR1 is SGHTA and CDR2 FQGNSA. In DNA, the CDR3 is TGTGCCAGCAGCTTCCAGTACACAGATACGCAGTATTTT. Residues: CASSFQYTDTQYF.

The chain has TRBV14 and TRBJ1-6; TRBD1 aligns across 8 bases. From germline, CDR1 is SGHDN and CDR2 FVKESK. J was trimmed by 6 bases and V by 3 bases; bases with no gene match: 7. The length of the CDR3 is 16 residues. The CDR3 loop is CASSQQQGALNSPLHF. The CDR3 nucleotides are TGTGCCAGCAGCCAGCAGCAGGGGGCTCTTAATTCACCCCTCCACTTT. The full variable domain, its missing parts supplied by reference TRBV14 and TRBJ1-6, is EAGVTQFPSHSVIEKGQTVTLRCDPISGHDNLYWYRRVMGKEIKFLLHFVKESKQDESGMPNNRFLAERTGGTYSTLKVQPAELEDSGVYFCASSQQQGALNSPLHFGNGTRLTVT.

V usage is TRBV23-1 and J usage is TRBJ1-1; TRBD1 aligns across 7 bases. TRBV23-1 is annotated as an ORF whose role is uncertain. Trimming removed 0 bases from V and 11 bases from J; junction bases left unmatched: 15. The CDR3 length is 16 residues. CDR3 sequence (DNA): TGCGCCAGCAGTCAATCAAGGACAACAGGGGCGGGTACGGCTTTCTTT. This codes for CASSQSRTTGAGTAFF.

The chain joins TRBV6-5 to TRBJ1-1, with D possibly being TRBD1 (5 bases). Trimming shortened V by 7 bases and J by 2 bases, and 17 bases separated the two germline ends. In germline, CDR1 is MNHEY, CDR2 SVGAGI. The CDR3 totals 15 residues. CDR3 nucleotides: TGTGCCAGCATCCGATCGGGGGGTATAAACACTGAAGCTTTCTTT. Translation gives CASIRSGGINTEAFF.

This rearrangement joins TRBV29-1 to TRBJ2-3, with 9 positions matching TRBD2. This CDR3 has 14 residues. Germline V gene data show CDR1 as SQVTM and CDR2 as ANQGSEA. V gave up 3 bases and J gave up 4 bases; unmatched junction bases: 5. CDR3 loop: CSVDGGRVADTQYF. The CDR3 DNA sequence: TGCAGCGTTGATGGCGGGAGGGTTGCAGATACGCAGTATTTT.

The CDR3 DNA sequence: TGCGCCAGCAGCTTGAACGGAGACACTGAAGCTTTCTTT. Translating gives CASSLNGDTEAFF. The chain uses TRBV5-1 and TRBJ1-1; D unclear. The length of the CDR3 is 13 residues. Between the trimmed V and J ends, which lost 1 base and 3 bases, there was a span of 7 bases. Per the germline V gene, CDR1 is SGHRS and CDR2 is YFSETQ.

This chain joins TRBV5-3 and TRBJ2-7, with 14 bases aligning to TRBD2. TRBV5-3 is noted as an ORF with a role that remains uncertain. V gave up 2 bases and J gave up 3 bases; unmatched junction bases: 4. The CDR3 extends over 16 amino acids. In DNA, the CDR3 is TGTGCCAGAAGCTTCCCGGGACTAGCGGGAGACTACGAGCAGTACTTC. This sequence encodes CARSFPGLAGDYEQYF.

V gene TRBV27 combines with J gene TRBJ2-3; 8 positions agree with TRBD1. V gave up 7 bases and J gave up 4 bases; unmatched junction bases: 10. CDR1 is MNHEY and CDR2 is SMNVEV in the germline V gene (reference sequence). The CDR3 loop spans 15 amino acids. The CDR3 DNA follows: TGTGCCAGCACCTCGGGACAGGCCGGCGCAGATACGCAGTATTTT. It is translated as CASTSGQAGADTQYF.

The chain has TRBV13 and TRBJ2-7, with a weak D call TRBD2 (5 bases). The CDR3 spans 18 residues. V was shortened by 7 bases and J by 0 bases, with 25 bases between the two germline ends. The germline V gene encodes CDR1 PRHDT and CDR2 FYEKMQ (reference sequence). CDR3 DNA: TGTGCCAGCACCATTGACCAGGACTTCTTCTACAACTCCTACGAGCAGTACTTC. Translation gives CASTIDQDFFYNSYEQYF. The complete variable domain, with remaining parts taken from reference TRBV13 and TRBJ2-7, reads AAGVIQSPRHLIKEKRETATLKCYPIPRHDTVYWYQQGPGQDPQFLISFYEKMQSDKGSIPDRFSAQQFSDYHSELNMSSLELGDSALYFCASTIDQDFFYNSYEQYFGPGTRLTVT.

V and J are TRBV6-6 and TRBJ1-1; 10 bases agree with TRBD1. Germline CDR1 reads MNHNY; CDR2 reads SVGAGI (reference sequence). Germline trimming cut 6 bases from V and 11 bases from J; bases unmatched to any gene: 12. The CDR3 contains 14 residues. The CDR3 loop is CASSHTTGGKYAFF. CDR3 nucleotides: TGTGCCAGCAGCCATACGACAGGGGGCAAATACGCTTTCTTT.

The genes are TRBV11-1 and TRBJ2-7, with TRBD1 identical over 12 bases. Germline CDR1 reads SGHAT; CDR2 reads FQDESV (reference sequence). CDR3 length equals 15 residues. J gave up 4 bases and V 5 bases, and 6 bases lay outside the gene matches. The CDR3 here is CASSRRDRGLYEQYF. The CDR3 bases are TGTGCCAGCAGCCGAAGGGACAGGGGGCTTTACGAGCAGTACTTC.

The CDR3 DNA reads as TGTGCCAGCAGTTATCAGGAAAATCAGCCCCAGCATTTT. It translates to CASSYQENQPQHF. This chain connects TRBV6-5 to TRBJ1-5; D ambiguous. Trimming removed 3 bases from V and 4 bases from J, with 7 bases in between. Per the germline V gene, CDR1 is MNHEY and CDR2 is SVGAGI. The CDR3 spans 13 residues.

V usage is TRBV9 and J usage is TRBJ2-1; 12 bases fit TRBD2. The trim removed 4 bases at V and 8 bases at J, leaving 7 bases unmatched. Germline V gene sequence: CDR1 SGDLS, CDR2 YYNGEE. This CDR3 region has 15 residues. Written as DNA, the CDR3 is TGTGCCAGCAGCACCCTAGCGGGGGGGATGGATGAGCAGTTCTTC. Residues: CASSTLAGGMDEQFF. Full variable domain (outside the CDR3, taken from reference TRBV9 and TRBJ2-1): DSGVTQTPKHLITATGQRVTLRCSPRSGDLSVYWYQQSLDQGLQFLIQYYNGEERAKGNILERFSAQQFPDLHSELNLSSLELGDSALYFCASSTLAGGMDEQFFGPGTRLTVL.

V is TRBV7-3 and J is TRBJ2-1; 7 bases map to TRBD2. With 2 bases clipped from V and 0 bases from J, the junction kept 1 base outside the gene matches. The CDR3 spans 15 residues. Germline CDR1 reads SGHTA; CDR2 reads FQGTGA. The CDR3 coding sequence is TGTGCCAGCAGCTTAGCGGGAGCCTCCTACAATGAGCAGTTCTTC. Protein product: CASSLAGASYNEQFF.

The J gene is TRBJ1-5, the V gene TRBV12-5, with D maybe TRBD1 (6 bases). CDR1 and CDR2 (germline): LGHNT, FRNRAP. V lost 1 base, J lost 15 bases, and 16 bases lay in between. The CDR3 spans 13 residues. CDR3 nucleotides: TGTGCTAGTGGTTTGGCCCCGGGGGGGCGACGGCATTTT. This sequence encodes CASGLAPGGRRHF.

The chain recombines TRBV25-1 with TRBJ1-2; 7 positions agree with TRBD1. Germline values: CDR1 MGHDK, CDR2 SYGVNS. Trimming removed 7 bases from V and 7 bases from J; junction bases left unmatched: 6. The CDR3 sequence is 12 residues long. CDR3 sequence reads: CASTQQGFGYTF. In DNA form, the CDR3 reads TGTGCCAGCACACAACAGGGGTTTGGCTACACCTTC.

V is TRBV18 and J is TRBJ1-5, with a possible D match to TRBD1 (6 bases). Germline V gene lookup returns CDR1 KGHSH and CDR2 LQKENI. V lost 5 bases and J lost 7, with 15 bases in between. This CDR3 comprises 14 residues. In DNA form, the CDR3 reads TGTGCCAGCTCATCGTATCAGGGGATCCAGCCCCAGCATTTT. Its protein is CASSSYQGIQPQHF.

This rearrangement joins TRBV28 to TRBJ1-4; D is possibly TRBD1 (6 bases). The CDR3 sequence is 15 residues long. Between the trimmed V and J ends, which lost 6 bases and 1 base, there was a span of 12 bases. Germline CDR1 is MDHEN and CDR2 is SYDVKM. The CDR3 nucleotides are TGTGCCAGCAGACCTTGGACAGTAACTAATGAAAAACTGTTTTTT. Its translation: CASRPWTVTNEKLFF.

The CDR3: CASSLSRGTYNEQFF. The CDR3 DNA is TGTGCCAGCAGCTTAAGCAGGGGAACTTACAATGAGCAGTTCTTC. The J gene is TRBJ2-1, the V gene TRBV7-8, with a weak D call TRBD1 (6 bases). Trimming removed 2 bases from V and 4 bases from J, with 12 bases in between. The germline CDR1 and CDR2 sequences are SGHVS and FQNEAQ. The CDR3 consists of 15 residues. Combining the CDR3 with reference TRBV7-8 and TRBJ2-1 gives the whole variable domain GAGVSQSPRYKVAKRGQDVALRCDPISGHVSLFWYQQALGQGPEFLTYFQNEAQLDKSGLPSDRFFAERPEGSVSTLKIQRTQQEDSAVYLCASSLSRGTYNEQFFGPGTRLTVL.

This chain uses TRBV3-1 (or the pseudogene TRBV3-2) with TRBJ2-3; 8 positions match TRBD2. V lost 1 base and J lost 5; bases outside the gene matches: 11. Germline V gives CDR1 LGHDT, CDR2 YNNKEL (reference sequence). The length of the CDR3 is 17 residues. In DNA form, the CDR3 reads TGTGCCAGCAGCCAAGTAACGGTAGCGGGGCACCTAGATACGCAGTATTTT. This encodes CASSQVTVAGHLDTQYF.

For the CDR3, the DNA is TGTGCCAGCAGCGGTCGCGTCCTCACTGAAGCTTTCTTT. Residues: CASSGRVLTEAFF. The rearrangement joins TRBV7-2 to TRBJ1-1; D call uncertain. CDR1 and CDR2 (germline): SGHTA, FQGNSA. There are 13 residues in the CDR3. Trimming took 5 bases from V and 4 from J, leaving 11 bases between them.